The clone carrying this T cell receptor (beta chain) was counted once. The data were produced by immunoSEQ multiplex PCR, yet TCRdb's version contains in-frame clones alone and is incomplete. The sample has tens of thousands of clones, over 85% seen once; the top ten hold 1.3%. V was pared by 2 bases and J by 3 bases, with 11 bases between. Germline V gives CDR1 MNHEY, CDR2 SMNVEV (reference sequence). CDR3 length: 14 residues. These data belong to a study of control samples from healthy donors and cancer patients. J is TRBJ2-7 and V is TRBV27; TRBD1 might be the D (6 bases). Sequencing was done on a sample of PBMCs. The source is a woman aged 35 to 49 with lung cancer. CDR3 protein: CASSLTGSFYEQYF. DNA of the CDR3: TGTGCCAGCAGTTTAACAGGGTCTTTCTACGAGCAGTACTTC.